A single sample gave rise to the 9 T cell receptor beta chains below, sequenced in a study of T cell changes during pregnancy in multiple sclerosis. TCRdb keeps only in-frame clones here, not all; method: immunoSEQ multiplex PCR. Among about 28,000 clones listed, under 95% were seen once. Source: peripheral blood, taken in the first trimester of pregnancy. These receptors originate from a female donor in good health, enrolled as a control in a pregnancy study.

J is TRBJ1-1 and V is TRBV30; D unclear. The CDR3 has 10 amino acids. CDR1 and CDR2 (germline): GTSNPN, SVGIG (reference sequence). V lost 5 bases and J 6 bases, leaving 7 bases between the germline ends. DNA for the CDR3: TGTGCCTGGTCATCGGCTGAAGCTTTCTTT. Its protein is CAWSSAEAFF.

The chain joins TRBV4-3 to TRBJ1-3; 10 bases fit TRBD1. The germline gives CDR1 LGHNA, CDR2 YSLEER. The CDR3 totals 16 residues. The V and J ends lost 4 bases and 2 bases, in that order; junction bases with no gene match: 5. As DNA, the CDR3 is TGCGCCAGCAGCCTGGGGACAGGGGCGGCTGGAAACACCATATATTTT. It translates to CASSLGTGAAGNTIYF.

V is TRBV20-1 and J is TRBJ1-2; 7 bases agree with TRBD1. With 7 bases clipped from V and 4 bases from J, the junction kept 0 bases outside the gene matches. The CDR3 runs to 10 residues. Germline V CDR1 and CDR2: DFQATT, SNEGSKA (reference sequence). The CDR3 region is CSEGAYGYTF. CDR3 in DNA: TGCAGTGAGGGGGCCTATGGCTACACCTTC.

J is TRBJ2-3 and V is TRBV10-3, with 9 bases matching TRBD2. CDR3 length: 16 amino acids. Unmatched junction bases numbered 8, after V lost 5 bases and J lost 2 bases. CDR1 ENHRY and CDR2 SYGVKD come from the germline V gene. The CDR3 DNA sequence: TGTGCCATCAGTTGGGGAGTAGCGGGGGTCACAGATACGCAGTATTTT. The encoded protein is CAISWGVAGVTDTQYF.

This sequence joins TRBV6-5 and TRBJ1-3; 7 bases align to TRBD1. Germline-derived CDR1 and CDR2 are MNHEY and SVGAGI. This CDR3 has 14 residues. With V trimmed by 6 bases and J by 2 bases, 4 bases remained unmatched. CDR3 loop: CASRVDRAGNTIYF. CDR3 sequence (DNA): TGTGCCAGCAGGGTCGACAGGGCTGGAAACACCATATATTTT.

The V call is TRBV5-1, the J call TRBJ1-3, with a weak D call TRBD1 (6 bases). CDR3 length equals 15 residues. The germline gives CDR1 SGHRS, CDR2 YFSETQ. V was trimmed by 1 base and J by 4 bases, leaving 12 bases between them. The chain's CDR3 is CASSLTGTQGNTIYF. Written as DNA, the CDR3 is TGCGCCAGCAGCTTGACAGGGACGCAAGGAAACACCATATATTTT. The whole variable domain, remainder taken from reference TRBV5-1 and TRBJ1-3, is KAGVTQTPRYLIKTRGQQVTLSCSPISGHRSVSWYQQTPGQGLQFLFEYFSETQRNKGNFPGRFSGRQFSNSRSEMNVSTLELGDSALYLCASSLTGTQGNTIYFGEGSWLTVV.

V is TRBV30 and J is TRBJ2-3; D may be TRBD1 (6 bases). V was pared by 0 bases and J by 4 bases, with 8 bases between. This CDR3 contains 13 residues. Germline lookup yields CDR1 GTSNPN and CDR2 SVGIG (reference sequence). As DNA, the CDR3 is TGTGCCTGGAGTGTGGGGGCGGCAGATACGCAGTATTTT. It codes for CAWSVGAADTQYF.

The J gene is TRBJ2-7, the V gene TRBV7-9; 8 bases match TRBD1. V gave up 5 bases and J gave up 7 bases; unmatched junction bases: 7. The CDR3 totals 13 residues. Looked up from germline, CDR1 is SEHNR and CDR2 is FQNEAQ (reference sequence). The CDR3 region is CASSPRTGREQYF. CDR3 in DNA: TGTGCCAGCAGCCCCCGGACAGGGAGAGAGCAGTACTTC.

The V call is TRBV5-6, the J call TRBJ1-2; D remains unclear. V was cut by 0 bases and J by 1 base, with 4 bases left in between. CDR3 length: 13 amino acids. Looked up from germline, CDR1 is SGHDT and CDR2 is YYEEEE. DNA for the CDR3: TGTGCCAGCAGCTTGGGGCTTAACTATGGCTACACCTTC. It specifies CASSLGLNYGYTF.